This is a list of T cell receptor beta chains from one sample in a study of T cells in localized non-small cell lung cancer. Some clones are missing from TCRdb's copy, which holds only in-frame ones; the method was immunoSEQ multiplex PCR. The sample includes roughly 40,000 clones, 81% seen only once; the top ten take about 7%. The specimen was peripheral blood mononuclear cells, collected before any cancer treatment. The receptors stem from a male donor aged 60 or over with stage II lung adenocarcinoma. Each CDR3 is given with its conserved first and last residue. The D gene is left open where the match is weak. A clone size is listed for some rows: how often the clone was seen (once, few, many), or a class if it is expanded.

D gene	V gene	J gene	clone size	CDR3 DNA	CDR3 protein
TRBD1	TRBV5-1	TRBJ2-2	NA	TGCGCCAGCGCCCCCCAGGGGGCCGACACCGGGGAGCTGTTTTTT	CASAPQGADTGELFF
NA	TRBV6-1	TRBJ2-7	once	TGTGCCAGCAGTAGAGAACTATCCTACGAGCAGTACTTC	CASSRELSYEQYF
NA	TRBV6-6	TRBJ1-3	NA	TGTGCCAGCAGCACCAGCGGAAACACCATATATTTT	CASSTSGNTIYF
NA	TRBV5-1	TRBJ1-1	NA	TGCGCCAGCAGCTTGGATGGAGAGATGAACACTGAAGCTTTCTTT	CASSLDGEMNTEAFF
NA	TRBV4-2	TRBJ1-2	NA	TGTGCCAGCAGCCCCTCCGGAGGGCAGAACTATGGCTACACCTTC	CASSPSGGQNYGYTF
TRBD1	TRBV2	TRBJ1-5	NA	TGCGCCAGCAGTGGGGACAGAAGCAATCAGCCCCAGCATTTT	CASSGDRSNQPQHF
NA	TRBV27	TRBJ1-1	NA	TGTGCCAGCAGTTCTCTGGAGGCCCGAAACACTGAAGCTTTCTTT	CASSSLEARNTEAFF
TRBD2	TRBV2	TRBJ2-7	NA	TGTGCCAGCTTCGACCTGGGCGGGGGTAGCCCGCCGTGGGGCTTC	CASFDLGGGSPPWGF
NA	TRBV20-1	TRBJ1-1	few	TGCAGGACAGATGAGAACACTGAAGCTTTCTTT	CRTDENTEAFF
NA	TRBV7-2	TRBJ2-6	NA	TGTGCCAGCAGCTTCTCTGGGGCCAACGTCCTGACTTTC	CASSFSGANVLTF
NA	TRBV28	TRBJ2-5	NA	TGTGCCAGCAGCCTACAGGAGCTACAAGAGACCCAGTACTTC	CASSLQELQETQYF
NA	TRBV5-1	TRBJ2-2	NA	TGCGCCAGCAGCTTGAAGTCGAACACCGGGGAGCTGTTTTTT	CASSLKSNTGELFF
NA	TRBV7-9	TRBJ1-1	NA	TGTGCCAGCAGGGTAGACCTGGAGAGGGCTGAAGCTTTCTTT	CASRVDLERAEAFF
NA	TRBV6-5	TRBJ2-5	NA	TGTGCCAGCAGTTTAGGCGGGAAAGAGACCCAGTACTTC	CASSLGGKETQYF
TRBD1	TRBV11-2	TRBJ1-1	NA	TGTGCCAGCAGCTTTGACAGGGTGGGCACTGAAGCTTTCTTT	CASSFDRVGTEAFF
TRBD1	TRBV6-1	TRBJ1-5	NA	TGTGCCAGCAGGACAGGGGATTATAGCAATCAGCCCCAGCATTTT	CASRTGDYSNQPQHF
NA	TRBV11-3	TRBJ2-2	NA	TGTGCCAGCAGCCCTCAGGGGATGGGCGGGGAGCTGTTTTTT	CASSPQGMGGELFF
TRBD1	TRBV5-1	TRBJ1-1	NA	TGCGCCAGCAGCCCGTGGACAGGGTCTGAAGCTTTCTTT	CASSPWTGSEAFF
TRBD1	TRBV9	TRBJ2-3	NA	TGTGCCAGCAGCGACCCGGCAGGGGGAGATACGCAGTATTTT	CASSDPAGGDTQYF
NA	TRBV11-1	TRBJ2-1	NA	TGTGCCAGCAGCTTTGCGACTCCGAGCTCCTACAATGAGCAGTTCTTC	CASSFATPSSYNEQFF
NA	TRBV30	TRBJ1-1	NA	TGTGCCTTTTCACAGGAAGGCACTGAAGCTTTCTTT	CAFSQEGTEAFF
NA	TRBV18	TRBJ1-2	NA	TGTGCCAGCTCACCGCGCAACAGGGTGAATGGCTACACCTTC	CASSPRNRVNGYTF
NA	TRBV7-9	TRBJ2-3	NA	TGTGCCAGCAGCTTAGCGGGGGCAGCAGATACGCAGTATTTT	CASSLAGAADTQYF
NA	TRBV6-5	TRBJ1-5	NA	TGTGCCAGCAGCCTCCAGGGAAATCAGCCCCAGCATTTT	CASSLQGNQPQHF
NA	TRBV7-2	TRBJ1-4	NA	TGTGCCAGCAGCTTAGCAACTAATGAAAAACTGTTTTTT	CASSLATNEKLFF
NA	TRBV7-2	TRBJ2-3	NA	TGTGCCAGCAGTTTCCTACTTCAGGGCAGGGATACGCAGTATTTT	CASSFLLQGRDTQYF
NA	TRBV18	TRBJ2-2	NA	TGTGCCAGCTCACCACCGGGCCCGGAGCTGTTTTTT	CASSPPGPELFF
TRBD2	TRBV28	TRBJ2-3	NA	TGTGCCAGCAGTAGGGCGGGGCGGGGGTTCACAGATACGCAGTATTTT	CASSRAGRGFTDTQYF
NA	TRBV30	TRBJ1-5	once	TGTGCCTGGAGTGTAATGGGCCGGATCAATCAGCCCCAGCATTTT	CAWSVMGRINQPQHF
NA	TRBV7-6	TRBJ2-7	NA	TGTGCCAGCAGCCCTACTCGGGACAACTTCTACGAGCAGTACTTC	CASSPTRDNFYEQYF
TRBD1	TRBV28	TRBJ2-1	NA	TGTGCCAGCAGTTTTTTAAGGGAACAGGGGTCGGATGAGCAGTTCTTC	CASSFLREQGSDEQFF
TRBD1	TRBV7-9	TRBJ1-1	NA	TGTGCCAGCAGCTTGGATGACAGGGCCGGGACTGAAGCTTTCTTT	CASSLDDRAGTEAFF
NA	TRBV19	TRBJ1-5	NA	TGTGCCAGTAGTATAGAAAACCTGAATCAGCCCCAGCATTTT	CASSIENLNQPQHF
NA	TRBV6-6	TRBJ1-1	NA	TGTGCCAGCACCTATCCAGGGGTCACTGAAGCTTTCTTT	CASTYPGVTEAFF
NA	TRBV12-5	TRBJ2-3	NA	TGTGCTAGTGGTTCAGGGTTGGCGCAGTATTTT	CASGSGLAQYF
NA	TRBV28	TRBJ1-4	NA	TGTGCCAGCAGTTTAACGGGGGGCTACGAAAAACTGTTTTTT	CASSLTGGYEKLFF
NA	TRBV7-9	TRBJ2-7	NA	TGTGCCAGCAGCTTAGACGGGATTAACGGCGGAAACATTAACTACGAGCAGTACTTC	CASSLDGINGGNINYEQYF
NA	TRBV11-1	TRBJ2-5	NA	TGTGCCAGCAGCCCCCCCAGCGTAGAGACCCAGTACTTC	CASSPPSVETQYF
NA	TRBV29-1	TRBJ1-1	NA	TGCAGCATCCGAGGGGACGGAGAAGCTTTCTTT	CSIRGDGEAFF
TRBD1	TRBV4-3	TRBJ2-7	NA	TGCGCCAGCAGCCAAGATTTCGGGACAGGTTGGGCCACTGGGAACTACGAGCAGTACTTC	CASSQDFGTGWATGNYEQYF
TRBD1	TRBV19	TRBJ1-1	once	TGTGCCAGTAGTACATTTTCAGGGGGTGACACTGAAGCTTTCTTT	CASSTFSGGDTEAFF
NA	TRBV7-2	TRBJ1-1	few	TGTGCCAGCAGCTCTTCCTGGATTATGGGGAACACTGAAGCTTTCTTT	CASSSSWIMGNTEAFF
NA	TRBV13	TRBJ1-2	once	TGTGCCAGCAGCGTAGAATTCGGGCAGGGGAACTATGGCTACACCTTC	CASSVEFGQGNYGYTF
NA	TRBV15	TRBJ1-1	NA	TGTGCCACCAGCAGGCGGGAGAAATTAAACACTGAAGCTTTCTTT	CATSRREKLNTEAFF
NA	TRBV7-3	TRBJ2-1	NA	TGTGCCAGCAGCCCCGAGCTGGGGCGGTCCTACAATGAGCAGTTCTTC	CASSPELGRSYNEQFF
NA	TRBV5-6	TRBJ2-3	once	TGTGCCAGCAGCTTGAGTCGGCGGACCACAGATACGCAGTATTTT	CASSLSRRTTDTQYF
NA	TRBV6-6	TRBJ1-2	NA	TGTGCCAGCAGTCGGCAGGCGGACTATGGCTACACCTTC	CASSRQADYGYTF
NA	TRBV7-2	TRBJ1-4	NA	TGTGCCAGCGCCTGGGGTGTCGATGAAAAACTGTTTTTT	CASAWGVDEKLFF
TRBD2	TRBV29-1	TRBJ2-7	NA	TGCAGCGGGAGCTCCGGGACTAGCGGGTTGTACGAGCAGTACTTC	CSGSSGTSGLYEQYF
TRBD1	TRBV15	TRBJ1-1	NA	TGTGCCACCAGCAGAGTACCGGGACAGCCGAACACTGAAGCTTTCTTT	CATSRVPGQPNTEAFF
NA	TRBV14	TRBJ2-7	NA	TGTGCCAGCAGCCAAGTAGGGGGGGCGACGGGCGAGCAGTACTTC	CASSQVGGATGEQYF
NA	TRBV5-1	TRBJ2-3	NA	TGCGCCAGCAGCCTTACGGGACTTCTCGGGGCTAGCACAGATACGCAGTATTTT	CASSLTGLLGASTDTQYF
NA	TRBV5-1	TRBJ2-7	once	TGCGCCAGCAGCCCGCCCCCCACCGGCGCCGGCGCCGAGCAGTACTTC	CASSPPPTGAGAEQYF
NA	TRBV25-1	TRBJ2-2	NA	TGTGCCAGCAGTGAATTAGGGCGAGCCGGGGAGCTGTTTTTT	CASSELGRAGELFF
TRBD1	TRBV25-1	TRBJ2-3	NA	TGTGCCAGCAGTAAGAGGGACAGACACACAGATACGCAGTATTTT	CASSKRDRHTDTQYF
NA	TRBV4-2	TRBJ2-3	once	TGTGCCAGCACGACTAGTGCGAGAGGTACGCAGTATTTT	CASTTSARGTQYF
TRBD2	TRBV10-3	TRBJ2-5	NA	TGTGCCATCAGTGGTGGCGGGAGAGAGACCCAGTACTTC	CAISGGGRETQYF